Listed below are T cell receptor beta chains from one sample, sequenced in a study of shared clonotypes between healthy human individuals. TCRdb keeps only in-frame clones here, not all; method: immunoSEQ multiplex PCR. The sample has hundreds of thousands of clones; approximately 95% are singletons. Sequencing was carried out using naive CD8+ T cells sorted from blood. The receptors were gathered from a woman aged 25 to 45 in good health. Both conserved end residues are part of each CDR3. Each record gives: V gene, J gene, D gene, clone size, CDR3 protein, CDR3 DNA. The D gene is left open where the match is weak. The size of a clone is reported for some rows only, either as once, few or many, or as a class for expanded clones.

TRBV28	TRBJ1-2	TRBD1	.	CASSSRQGLGGYTF	TGTGCCAGCAGTTCTAGACAGGGGCTCGGTGGCTACACCTTC
TRBV2	TRBJ2-5	TRBD1	.	CASSMPGTEYQETQYF	TGTGCCAGCAGTATGCCGGGGACAGAGTACCAAGAGACCCAGTACTTC
TRBV27	TRBJ2-5	TRBD2	.	CASKPGLEETQYF	TGTGCCAGCAAGCCGGGACTAGAGGAGACCCAGTACTTC
TRBV9	TRBJ2-3	TRBD2	.	CASSSAGATDTQYF	TGTGCCAGCAGCTCAGCGGGAGCCACAGATACGCAGTATTTT
TRBV27	TRBJ2-4	.	once	CASAGTGAGNIQYF	TGTGCCAGCGCCGGGACTGGGGCAGGAAACATTCAGTACTTC
TRBV11-2	TRBJ2-5	TRBD1	.	CASSVTGGREETQYF	TGTGCCAGCAGCGTAACAGGGGGCCGCGAAGAGACCCAGTACTTC
TRBV19	TRBJ2-3	TRBD2	.	CASSLRESVTDTQYF	TGTGCCAGTAGCCTGCGGGAGTCGGTAACAGATACGCAGTATTTT
TRBV4-2	TRBJ2-3	TRBD1	.	CASSQPGTGGTDTQYF	TGTGCCAGCAGCCAACCCGGGACAGGGGGGACAGATACGCAGTATTTT
TRBV11-2	TRBJ2-5	.	.	CASSPTLAGTYQETQYF	TGTGCCAGCAGCCCGACCCTCGCGGGGACGTACCAAGAGACCCAGTACTTC
TRBV6-5	TRBJ2-7	TRBD2	.	CASAGTSNSGEQYF	TGTGCCAGCGCCGGGACTAGCAATTCTGGGGAGCAGTACTTC
TRBV4-1	TRBJ2-7	.	.	CASSQNKDYEQYF	TGCGCCAGCAGCCAAAACAAGGACTACGAGCAGTACTTC
TRBV7-9	TRBJ2-1	.	.	CASSLGQGGDEQFF	TGTGCCAGCAGCCTAGGACAGGGAGGGGATGAGCAGTTCTTC
TRBV27	TRBJ2-7	TRBD1	.	CASSSTGVGGTYEQYF	TGTGCCAGCAGTTCGACAGGGGTCGGGGGAACTTACGAGCAGTACTTC
TRBV5-8	TRBJ2-7	.	.	CASSLVGALVDLNYEQYF	TGTGCCAGCAGCTTGGTTGGGGCTCTAGTAGATCTAAACTACGAGCAGTACTTC
TRBV28	TRBJ1-4	TRBD1	.	CASSVPGTVNEKLFF	TGTGCCAGCAGTGTACCCGGGACAGTTAATGAAAAACTGTTTTTT
TRBV30	TRBJ1-1	.	.	CAWSPGIDSTNTEAFF	TGTGCCTGGAGTCCTGGAATTGACAGCACCAACACTGAAGCTTTCTTT
TRBV7-2	TRBJ2-6	TRBD2	.	CASSLSGSGANVLTF	TGTGCCAGCAGCTTAAGCGGGAGTGGGGCCAACGTCCTGACTTTC
TRBV27	TRBJ1-2	TRBD1	.	CASSLGQGNYGYTF	TGTGCCAGCAGCCTGGGACAGGGGAACTATGGCTACACCTTC
TRBV5-1	TRBJ2-2	.	.	CASSSGSVGVTGELFF	TGCGCCAGCAGCTCGGGTTCAGTGGGAGTAACCGGGGAGCTGTTTTTT
TRBV19	TRBJ1-2	.	.	CASRGVYGYTF	TGTGCCAGTAGGGGTGTCTATGGCTACACCTTC
TRBV28	TRBJ1-5	.	once	CASRELYRYNQPQHF	TGTGCCAGCAGAGAACTATACAGGTACAATCAGCCCCAGCATTTT
TRBV27	TRBJ2-1	TRBD2	.	CASSPGTSGIGEQFF	TGTGCCAGCAGCCCCGGGACTAGCGGGATTGGTGAGCAGTTCTTC
TRBV28	TRBJ2-7	.	.	CASSFSGSEQYF	TGTGCCAGCAGTTTCTCTGGGAGCGAGCAGTACTTC
TRBV27	TRBJ1-5	.	.	CASSLRTGQPQHF	TGTGCCAGCAGTTTACGGACCGGTCAGCCCCAGCATTTT
TRBV11-1	TRBJ2-7	TRBD1	.	CASSGDRSYEQYF	TGTGCCAGCAGCGGGGACAGGTCCTACGAGCAGTACTTC
TRBV27	TRBJ1-2	TRBD1	.	CASSFAGGFGYTF	TGTGCCAGCAGTTTCGCAGGGGGATTTGGCTACACCTTC
TRBV28	TRBJ2-3	.	.	CASSLGMDTQYF	TGTGCCAGCAGTTTGGGTATGGATACGCAGTATTTT
TRBV28	TRBJ2-3	TRBD2	.	CASSLAGGPDTQYF	TGTGCCAGCAGTTTGGCGGGAGGGCCAGATACGCAGTATTTT
TRBV2	TRBJ1-2	.	.	CASSDVNGQQLYGYTF	TGTGCCAGCAGTGACGTAAACGGACAGCAGCTCTATGGCTACACCTTC
TRBV7-3	TRBJ2-7	.	.	CASSFLYEQYF	TGTGCCAGCAGCTTTTTGTACGAGCAGTACTTC
TRBV28	TRBJ2-7	.	.	CASSPPRTAYEQYF	TGTGCCAGCAGTCCCCCCCGAACTGCCTACGAGCAGTACTTC
TRBV27	TRBJ1-1	.	.	CASRAAGSTEAFF	TGTGCCAGCAGGGCAGCAGGGAGCACTGAAGCTTTCTTT
TRBV27	TRBJ2-7	TRBD2	.	CASSAGTRGYEQYF	TGTGCCAGCAGTGCCGGGACTAGGGGGTACGAGCAGTACTTC
TRBV5-1	TRBJ2-3	.	.	CASTRTVPPGTQYF	TGCGCCAGCACCCGGACTGTACCTCCTGGTACGCAGTATTTT
TRBV15	TRBJ2-7	TRBD2	.	CATSKGREGTHEQYF	TGTGCCACGAGCAAGGGACGGGAGGGCACCCACGAGCAGTACTTC
TRBV4-1	TRBJ2-7	.	.	CASSQDTWEAPNEQYF	TGCGCCAGCAGCCAAGATACGTGGGAGGCCCCTAACGAGCAGTACTTC
TRBV28	TRBJ1-1	TRBD1	once	CASSLGYRDRDDTEAFF	TGTGCCAGCAGTTTAGGTTACCGTGACAGGGACGACACTGAAGCTTTCTTT
TRBV10-2	TRBJ2-7	.	once	CASAGGPEQYF	TGCGCCAGCGCCGGAGGGCCCGAGCAGTACTTC
TRBV9	TRBJ2-7	.	.	CASSATGDFYEQYF	TGTGCCAGCAGCGCTACCGGGGATTTCTACGAGCAGTACTTC
TRBV7-9	TRBJ2-3	TRBD2	once	CASSSTTRLAGSTDTQYF	TGTGCCAGCAGCTCCACAACCCGGCTAGCGGGTAGCACAGATACGCAGTATTTT
TRBV10-3	TRBJ2-2	.	.	CATTWRDTIRATGELFF	TGTGCCACTACATGGAGGGACACAATTCGTGCAACCGGGGAGCTGTTTTTT
TRBV28	TRBJ1-4	.	.	CASKWTSDEKLFF	TGTGCCAGCAAATGGACTTCCGATGAAAAACTGTTTTTT
TRBV13	TRBJ2-7	.	.	CASSLNFGTSSYEQYF	TGTGCCAGCAGCTTAAACTTTGGAACGTCTTCCTACGAGCAGTACTTC
TRBV29-1	TRBJ2-2	TRBD2	.	CSVELAGGANTGELFF	TGCAGCGTTGAACTAGCGGGAGGCGCGAACACCGGGGAGCTGTTTTTT
TRBV7-9	TRBJ2-7	.	.	CASSPGGVGEQYF	TGTGCCAGCAGCCCCGGAGGAGTGGGGGAGCAGTACTTC
TRBV13	TRBJ2-7	.	.	CASSLQGIYEQYF	TGTGCCAGCAGCTTACAGGGAATCTACGAGCAGTACTTC
TRBV6-5	TRBJ1-1	.	.	CASSYSETANTEAFF	TGTGCCAGCAGTTACTCGGAGACTGCTAACACTGAAGCTTTCTTT
TRBV5-6	TRBJ2-7	.	.	CASSAGYEQYF	TGTGCCAGCAGCGCCGGATACGAGCAGTACTTC
TRBV6-5	TRBJ2-7	.	.	CASSPGLLSYEQYF	TGTGCCAGCAGTCCAGGACTATTAAGCTACGAGCAGTACTTC
TRBV28	TRBJ2-1	.	.	CASMAGLGNEQFF	TGTGCCAGCATGGCAGGGCTTGGAAATGAGCAGTTCTTC
TRBV6-6	TRBJ1-5	.	.	CASSPYSNQPQHF	TGTGCCAGCAGTCCCTATAGCAATCAGCCCCAGCATTTT
TRBV19	TRBJ2-7	.	.	CASSNLASGSYEQYF	TGTGCCAGTAGTAATCTGGCGTCTGGGTCCTACGAGCAGTACTTC
TRBV6-1	TRBJ2-7	TRBD2	.	CASSPSGNYEQYF	TGTGCCAGCTCGCCTAGCGGGAACTACGAGCAGTACTTC
TRBV6-1	TRBJ2-1	.	.	CASRTGNPYNEQFF	TGTGCCAGCCGGACTGGCAACCCCTACAATGAGCAGTTCTTC
TRBV4-1	TRBJ1-5	.	.	CASSQDWENQPQHF	TGCGCCAGCAGCCAAGACTGGGAAAATCAGCCCCAGCATTTT
TRBV18	TRBJ1-4	.	.	CASSPSEAGLAEKLFF	TGTGCCAGCTCGCCGTCCGAGGCGGGGCTGGCTGAAAAACTGTTTTTT
TRBV4-2	TRBJ2-7	TRBD2	.	CASSQWRLAEAYEQYF	TGTGCCAGCAGCCAATGGCGACTAGCGGAAGCCTACGAGCAGTACTTC
TRBV5-4	TRBJ2-7	TRBD2	.	CASSLGTSGSYEQYF	TGTGCCAGCAGCTTGGGGACTAGCGGGAGCTACGAGCAGTACTTC
TRBV18	TRBJ1-1	.	.	CASSPPGQGFPEAFF	TGTGCCAGCTCACCACCAGGCCAGGGGTTTCCTGAAGCTTTCTTT
TRBV27	TRBJ2-7	.	.	CASSLSGRGGYEQYF	TGTGCCAGCAGTTTATCTGGTAGAGGGGGCTACGAGCAGTACTTC